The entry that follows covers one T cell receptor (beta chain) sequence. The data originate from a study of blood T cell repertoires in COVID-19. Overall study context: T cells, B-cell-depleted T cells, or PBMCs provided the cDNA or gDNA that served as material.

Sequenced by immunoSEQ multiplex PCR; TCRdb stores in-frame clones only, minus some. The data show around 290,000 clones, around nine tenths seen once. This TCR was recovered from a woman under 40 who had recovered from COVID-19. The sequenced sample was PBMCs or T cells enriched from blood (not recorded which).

Written as DNA, the CDR3 is TGTGCCAGCAGCTTACCCTTCTCGGAGCAGTACTTC. Protein: CASSLPFSEQYF. This chain joins TRBV11-2 and TRBJ2-7, with no clear D. There are 12 residues in the CDR3. V was pared by 2 bases and J by 7 bases, with 9 bases between. Germline V gene sequence: CDR1 SGHAT, CDR2 FQNNGV.